The 5 T cell receptor beta chains listed next were all sequenced from one sample in a study of CD4 and CD8 cells across lung adenocarcinoma regions. TCRdb itself ran the PCR reads through MiXCR, one entry per CDR3 protein. The sample shows roughly 19,000 distinct CDR3 sequences, 51% of them seen only once. Sequencing was carried out using CD8+ T cells from the center of a lung tumor. These receptors originate from a female donor with lung adenocarcinoma. The CD4 and CD8 labels of this study may be unreliable.

This chain joins TRBV9 and TRBJ1-1, with unresolved D. V was shortened by 3 bases and J by 1 base, with 10 bases between the two germline ends. The germline CDR1 and CDR2 sequences are SGDLS and YYNGEE. The CDR3 covers 14 residues. The CDR3, as DNA: TGTGCCAGCAGCGCCTCGACGGGGAACACTGAAGCTTTCTTT. Translated: CASSASTGNTEAFF.

The CDR3 loop reads CASTRLAGGSSYNEQFF. CDR3 bases: TGTGCCAGCACAAGGCTAGCGGGAGGGAGTTCCTACAATGAGCAGTTCTTC. The chain couples TRBV27 to TRBJ2-1, with 12 nucleotides matching TRBD2. In germline, CDR1 is MNHEY, CDR2 SMNVEV (reference sequence). The CDR3 spans 17 residues. V gave up 7 bases and J gave up 1 base; unmatched junction bases: 8.

As concerns this clonotype: One end of the junction is discordant with germline, which a read error may explain. This chain links TRBV6-1 with TRBJ2-1, with TRBD2 as a possible D gene (7 bases). Germline CDR1 is MNHNS and CDR2 is SASEGT. The CDR3 loop spans 15 amino acids. The chain's CDR3 is CARGLGGGHTDTQYF. Here the CDR3 DNA reads TGTGCCAGGGGGCTAGGGGGGGGCCACACAGATACGCAGTATTTC.

This clonotype was seen many times. This chain uses TRBV6-5 with TRBJ2-3, with TRBD2 matching over 13 bases. Germline V lookup: CDR1 MNHEY, CDR2 SVGAGI. The CDR3 totals 16 residues. V lost 6 bases, J lost 2 bases, and 5 bases stayed unmatched. The chain's CDR3 is CASRPTSGGATDTQYF. The DNA of the CDR3 is TGTGCCAGCAGACCCACTAGCGGGGGGGCCACAGATACGCAGTATTTT.

The chain combines TRBV6-5 with TRBJ2-1, with 7 bases aligning to TRBD2. This CDR3 is 15 amino acids long. Germline V gene sequence: CDR1 MNHEY, CDR2 SVGAGI. The ends lost 4 bases at V and 4 bases at J; junction bases unmatched: 7. The CDR3 DNA reads as TGTGCCAGCAGTTTGACTAGCATAAGTTACAATGAGCAGTTCTTC. Its protein is CASSLTSISYNEQFF.